This T cell receptor (beta chain) was sequenced for a study of blood T cells in healthy people across ages. This clonotype was counted a single time. The antigen remains undetermined. Primed by a sample-barcoded 5' primer and a J-beta primer mix, a second PCR proceeded for 7 to 11 cycles. Each of the cDNA molecules was tagged by a template-switch adaptor with 12 random nucleotides. Using its own MiXCR run on the 5' RACE reads, TCRdb lists one record per CDR3 protein. The sample lists about 1.4 million distinct CDR3 sequences, roughly 60% seen once, with approximately 7% in the top ten. The CDR3 has 11 amino acids. V lost 4 bases to trimming and J lost 11 bases, with 14 bases between them. Germline V gene data show CDR1 as DFQATT and CDR2 as SNEGSKA (reference sequence). Study results and caveats: Versus aged donors, long-lived donors had higher diversity and more naive CD4+ cells. PBMCs went unsorted, and a conclusive naive versus antigen-experienced comparison was therefore prevented. Underestimates were what the diversity estimates from one million T cells were considered to be.

The sequence was collected from a man aged 18 to 29 in good health. This rearrangement joins TRBV20-1 to TRBJ2-5; D may be TRBD2 (5 bases). The sequenced sample consisted of blood. The CDR3 reads CSAILSDEQYF. The CDR3 bases are TGCAGTGCTATCCTTAGCGATGAGCAGTACTTC.